The 15 T cell receptor delta chains in this list originate from one sample, sequenced in a study of human gamma delta and Vdelta1 T cells. With CATT, TCRdb re-called clones from the PCR reads. This repertoire shows 600 to 800 delta-chain clones, about a fifth found once; its top ten account for 89%. Input material: Vdelta1 gamma-delta T cells from blood. Receptor source: a human donor in good health.

By sample share, this clone is medium-sized. Given a far larger clone just one base away, this is likely a sequencing read error. The chain has TRDV1 and TRDJ1, with 11 bases lining up with TRDD3. The germline CDR1 and CDR2 sequences are TSWWSYY and QGS. The CDR3 runs to 23 residues. The CDR3 coding sequence is TGTGCTCTTGGGGACGCGGGTCATCCTACCGTTGGGGGATACGCCGTTGTGACCGATAAACCCATCTTT. Protein product: CALGDAGHPTVGGYAVVTDKPIF.

By sample fraction, this clone is hyperexpanded. The same CDR3 arises from other DNA sequences in this sample as well. This chain connects TRDV1 to TRDJ1; 10 nucleotides agree with TRDD3. This CDR3 has 22 amino acids. With 1 base clipped from V and 8 bases from J, the junction kept 28 bases outside the gene matches. Germline V gene sequence: CDR1 TSWWSYY, CDR2 QGS. The CDR3 coding sequence is TGTGCTCTTGGGGAACCGAATCCTTCCTCCCCTCGAGTCTGGGGGATAAGCCCGAAACTCATCTTT. It translates to CALGEPNPSSPRVWGISPKLIF.

This clone is large. A far larger clone differs by one base, so this is likely a read error. The chain uses TRDV1 and TRDJ1, with 9 bases that match TRDD3. The CDR3 has 24 amino acids. V shed 3 bases and J 0 bases; nucleotides not matched to a gene: 29. CDR1 is TSWWSYY and CDR2 is QGS in the germline V gene. The CDR3 spells CALGESPPLPGYWGTYSYTDKLIF. CDR3 DNA: TGTGCTCTTGGGGAGTCCCCCCCTCTTCCGGGCTACTGGGGGACTTACTCTTACACCGATAAACTCATCTTT.

With respect to this clone: For this DNA, TCRdb reports the protein of a much larger clone, which diverges at residue 6, most likely from a read error; the protein presented here is translated directly from the DNA. The V and J genes are TRDV1 and TRDJ1; 9 nucleotides agree with TRDD3. Germline loops: CDR1 TSWWSYY, CDR2 QGS. The CDR3 is made up of 25 amino acids. J lost 0 bases, V lost 3 bases, and 32 bases had no gene match. This CDR3 reads CALGEDASFLAFLLGDLPNTDKLIF. The CDR3 DNA sequence: TGTGCTCTTGGGGAGGACGCATCCTTCCTCGCTTTTTTACTGGGGGACCTCCCCAACACCGATAAACTCATCTTT.

By sample fraction, this clone is medium-sized (0.01 to 0.1%). This same CDR3 is encoded by further DNA sequences in the sample. The chain is built from TRDV1 and TRDJ1; 10 positions agree with TRDD3. V shed 0 bases, J shed 0 bases, and the junction held 10 bases outside the gene matches. This CDR3 is built from 19 residues. The germline V gene has CDR1 TSWWSYY and CDR2 QGS. The CDR3 spells CALGELRRGDTWYTDKLIF. The DNA for the CDR3 is TGTGCTCTTGGGGAACTAAGACGGGGGGATACGTGGTACACCGATAAACTCATCTTT.

Sample share makes this clone medium-sized (0.01 to 0.1%). This likely reflects a read error, since a far larger clone is one base away. V is TRDV1 and J is TRDJ1; D gene ambiguous. Trimming pared 1 base from V and 8 bases from J, leaving 14 bases between. Germline V CDR1 and CDR2: TSWWSYY, QGS. This CDR3 comprises 14 residues. The CDR3 reads CALGEPLVPLKLIF. The CDR3 nucleotides are TGTGCTCTTGGGGAACCTCTCGTCCCCTTAAAACTCATCTTT.

By share, this clone ranks as medium-sized. A far larger clone is one base from this, pointing to a likely read error. At the DNA level, this CDR3 is encoded by other sequences in the same sample as well. The V and J genes are TRDV1 and TRDJ1; D may correspond to TRDD2 or TRDD3 (6 bases each). The germline V and J ends were trimmed by 3 bases and 2 bases, with 37 bases remaining between them. There are 23 residues in the CDR3. Germline lookup yields CDR1 TSWWSYY and CDR2 QGS. The CDR3 nucleotides are TGTGCTCTTGGGGACGCGGGTCATCCTACCGTTGGGGGGTACGCCGTTGTGACCGATAAACTCATCTTT. Translating it yields CALGDAGHPTVGGYAVVTDKLIF.

This clone counts as medium-sized (0.01 to 0.1%). A read error is the likely source, as a far larger clone sits one nucleotide away. The V call is TRDV1, the J call TRDJ1, with 9 bases aligning to TRDD3. The trim removed 3 bases at V and 0 bases at J, leaving 29 bases unmatched. Looked up from germline, CDR1 is TSWWSYY and CDR2 is QGS. CDR3 length equals 24 residues. The CDR3 loop is CALGESLPPPGYWGTYSYTDKLIF. The CDR3 coding sequence is TGTGCTCTTGGGGAGTCCCTCCCTCCTCCGGGCTACTGGGGGACTTACTCTTACACCGATAAACTCATCTTT.

Comment on this clone: Given a far larger clone just one base away, this is likely a sequencing read error. The chain links TRDV1 to TRDJ1, with D unclear. Germline CDR1 TSWWSYY, CDR2 QGS. The CDR3 consists of 19 residues. In DNA, the CDR3 is TGTGCTCTTGGGGAAGGGCACTACTCGGTATGGGTTATAACCGATAAACTCACCTTT. This sequence encodes CALGEGHYSVWVITDKLTF.

Sample share makes this clone medium-sized. The rearrangement links TRDV1 to TRDJ1; tentatively, D is TRDD2 (8 bases). CDR1 is TSWWSYY and CDR2 is QGS in the germline V gene. The CDR3 contains 25 residues. The V end lost 5 bases, the J end lost 1 base, and 44 bases lay between the germline ends. The CDR3 is CALGLPTSVGASKVHLGVSTDKLIF. The CDR3 nucleotides are TGTGCTCTTGGGCTTCCTACGTCCGTTGGGGCAAGTAAGGTCCACCTGGGGGTCAGCACCGATAAACTCATCTTT.

On this clone: This probably arose from a read error, given a far larger clone one base away. The V call is TRDV1, the J call TRDJ1; 11 positions agree with TRDD3. The CDR3 is 21 residues long. The germline V gene has CDR1 TSWWSYY and CDR2 QGS. V was clipped by 5 bases and J by 0 bases; unmatched bases: 20. The CDR3 loop is CALGQLQDPTGGYEYTDKLIF. Written as DNA, the CDR3 is TGTGCTCTTGGGCAGCTACAAGACCCTACTGGGGGATATGAGTACACCGATAAACTCATCTTT.

In its sample, this clone is medium-sized. A far larger clone is one nucleotide away, so this likely arose from a read error. The chain couples TRDV1 to TRDJ1; perhaps TRDD2 as D (7 bases). The CDR3 contains 23 residues. V lost 4 bases to trimming and J lost 1 base, with 37 bases between them. Looked up from germline, CDR1 is TSWWSYY and CDR2 is QGS. The CDR3 reads CALGAFTFLPTSIYLGVTDKLIF. As DNA, the CDR3 is TGTGCTCTTGGGGCCTTTACCTTCCTTCCGACATCTATTTACTTGGGGGTCACCGATAAACTCATCTTT.

This clone was seen only a few times. The amino acid sequence in TCRdb belongs to a much larger clone and departs from this DNA's translation at residue 11, likely a sequencing read error; the sequence shown is translated from the DNA. The chain links TRDV1 to TRDJ1; TRDD3 matches 11 bases. The CDR3 sequence is 23 residues long. V shed 3 bases, J shed 2 bases, and the junction held 26 bases outside the gene matches. Germline CDR1 is TSWWSYY and CDR2 is QGS. CDR3 nucleotides: TGTGCTCTTGGGGACGCGGGTCATCCTACCCTTGGGGGATACGCCGTTGTGACCGATAAACTCATCTTT. It encodes CALGDAGHPTLGGYAVVTDKLIF.

This clone was picked up one time. The V gene is TRDV1, the J gene TRDJ1, with 8 bases that match TRDD3. CDR3 length: 19 amino acids. After removal of 5 bases from V and 7 bases from J, the junction contained 24 bases not matched to a gene. CDR1 and CDR2 (germline): TSWWSYY, QGS. As DNA, the CDR3 is TGTGCTCTTGGGTTTCGACCGTATGTACTGGGGGCCCTGGACGGTAAACTCATCTTT. Its translation: CALGFRPYVLGALDGKLIF.

This clone was seen a few times. TCRdb shows a much larger clone's protein in place of this DNA's translation, and the two differ at residue 6, likely through a read error; the protein shown is translated from the DNA. The chain recombines TRDV1 with TRDJ1, with 7 nucleotides matching TRDD2. Germline V lookup: CDR1 TSWWSYY, CDR2 QGS. Unmatched junction bases numbered 30, after V lost 4 bases and J lost 1 base. The CDR3 consists of 23 residues. The DNA of the CDR3 is TGTGCTCTTGGGGTCCTTACCTTCCTTCCGCCATCTATTTACTTGGTGGTCACCGATAAACTCATCTTT. Amino acids: CALGVLTFLPPSIYLVVTDKLIF.